This T cell receptor beta chain is from a study of regulatory T cells in long-lasting Graves disease. With iRepertoire HTBI primers and Arm-PCR of CDR3 regions, TCR beta libraries were built. Each CDR3 protein is one row after TCRdb ran MiXCR on the multiplex PCR reads. Among some 500,000 distinct CDR3 sequences, around an eighth were seen once, and the ten largest hold 8.5% to 10%. The sample holds a few counts of this clonotype. Time point denoted: newly diagnosed GD, antithyroid drugs for less than 3 months. The TCR library was made from RNA extracted from PBMCs. The CDR3 consists of 17 residues. Trimming shortened V by 3 bases and J by 6 bases, and 21 bases separated the two germline ends. CDR1 is MNHGY, CDR2 SVAAGI, per germline. This sample was also put to use in a study of T cells in Graves' hyperthyroidism and ophthalmopathy.

The TCR was taken from a young man with Graves disease. Sequences were derived from peripheral blood mononuclear cells (PBMCs), sampled at new diagnosis, from a patient treated with antithyroid drugs. The J gene is TRBJ2-1, the V gene TRBV6-9; no clear D gene. CDR3 sequence (DNA): TGTGCCAGCAGTTACTACCCCTCGACCGGTCCAAGCAATGAGCAGTTCTTC. Translating gives CASSYYPSTGPSNEQFF.